Below are 4 T cell receptor beta chains sequenced from a single sample in a study of CD4 T cells in relation to SARS-CoV-2 and coronaviruses. Measured with immunoSEQ multiplex PCR; TCRdb has only the in-frame clones, and not every one. The table shows under 90,000 clones, with 80% to 95% occurring only once. The unexposed donors gave CD4+ T cells in about 2011-2019, prior to COVID-19. The specimen was naive CD4+ T cells from PBMCs. Subset: naive CD4+ T cells isolated by negative enrichment. The origin of the receptors is a human donor in good health.

This rearrangement joins TRBV5-1 to TRBJ1-3; tentatively, D is TRBD1 (6 bases). Germline V gene sequence: CDR1 SGHRS, CDR2 YFSETQ. The V gene lost 0 bases and the J gene lost 2 bases, with 9 bases spanning the gap. The CDR3 is 15 amino acids. The CDR3 nucleotides are TGCGCCAGCAGCTTGGCCTCAGGGGCTGGAAACACCATATATTTT. This translates into CASSLASGAGNTIYF.

The chain recombines TRBV4-3 with TRBJ2-1, with D uncertain. The CDR3 is 17 amino acids. Trimming shortened V by 0 bases and J by 0 bases, and 12 bases separated the two germline ends. Germline lookup yields CDR1 LGHNA and CDR2 YSLEER. The CDR3 region has the DNA TGCGCCAGCAGCCAAGATATGTGGCAGAGCTCCTACAATGAGCAGTTCTTC. Translating it yields CASSQDMWQSSYNEQFF.

The rearrangement links TRBV3-1 (or the pseudogene TRBV3-2) to TRBJ1-2, with D unresolved. The germline V gene has CDR1 LGHDT and CDR2 YNNKEL (reference sequence). This CDR3 has 15 amino acids. V was trimmed by 0 bases and J by 4 bases, leaving 12 bases between them. CDR3 sequence (DNA): TGTGCCAGCAGCCAAGACTCAGATAGATCCTATGGCTACACCTTC. Protein sequence: CASSQDSDRSYGYTF.

The chain recombines TRBV30 with TRBJ2-1; D assignment may be TRBD1 or TRBD2 (5 bases each). The germline CDR1 and CDR2 sequences are GTSNPN and SVGIG (reference sequence). Trimming stripped 3 bases from V and 7 bases from J, with 19 bases between. This CDR3 contains 15 residues. CDR3 coding DNA: TGTGCCTGGAGGCTCCGGGGCCCTCCCGGGAATGAGCAGTTCTTC. Encoded protein: CAWRLRGPPGNEQFF. Variable domain in full (rest from reference TRBV30 and TRBJ2-1): SQTIHQWPATLVQPVGSPLSLECTVEGTSNPNLYWYRQAAGRGLQLLFYSVGIGQISSEVPQNLSASRPQDRQFILSSKKLLLSDSGFYLCAWRLRGPPGNEQFFGPGTRLTVL.